The clone carrying this T cell receptor (beta chain) was observed a handful of times. This sample's TCRbeta library carried unique molecular identifier barcodes. TCRdb ran MiXCR on the PCR reads and lists one entry per CDR3 protein. The sample records under 850,000 distinct CDR3 sequences, less than 15% being singletons. This entry is derived from a study of T-cell reconstitution after alpha-beta-depleted transplantation in children. V trimming: 6 bases; J trimming: 3 bases; junction bases outside the gene matches: 1. This CDR3 contains 12 residues. Per the germline V gene, CDR1 is MNHEY and CDR2 is SMNVEV (reference sequence).

This clonotype was obtained from a girl aged 2-10 years with congenital amegakaryocytic thrombocytopenia, due to receive a stem cell transplant. The chain couples TRBV27 to TRBJ2-5; 7 bases are shared with TRBD2. This specimen was PBMCs, taken before TCRalphabeta/CD19-depleted stem cell transplant. The CDR3 DNA is TGTGCCAGCAGGAGCGGGGAAGAGACCCAGTACTTC. Its protein product is CASRSGEETQYF.